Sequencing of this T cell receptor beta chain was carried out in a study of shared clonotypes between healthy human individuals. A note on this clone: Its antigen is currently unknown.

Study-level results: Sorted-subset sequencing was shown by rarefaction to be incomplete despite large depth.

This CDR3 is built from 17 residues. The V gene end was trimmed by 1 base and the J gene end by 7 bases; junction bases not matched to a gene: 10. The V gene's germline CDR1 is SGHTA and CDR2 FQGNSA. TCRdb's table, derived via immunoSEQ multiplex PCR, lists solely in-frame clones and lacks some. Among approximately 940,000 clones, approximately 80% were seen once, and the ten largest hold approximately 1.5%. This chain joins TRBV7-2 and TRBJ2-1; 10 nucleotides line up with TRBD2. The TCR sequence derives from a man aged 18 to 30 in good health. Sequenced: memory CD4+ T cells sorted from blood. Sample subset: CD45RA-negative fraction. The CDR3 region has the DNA TGTGCCAGCAGCTTAGTGGCTAGCGGGAGTACTCGGAATGAGCAGTTCTTC. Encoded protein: CASSLVASGSTRNEQFF.